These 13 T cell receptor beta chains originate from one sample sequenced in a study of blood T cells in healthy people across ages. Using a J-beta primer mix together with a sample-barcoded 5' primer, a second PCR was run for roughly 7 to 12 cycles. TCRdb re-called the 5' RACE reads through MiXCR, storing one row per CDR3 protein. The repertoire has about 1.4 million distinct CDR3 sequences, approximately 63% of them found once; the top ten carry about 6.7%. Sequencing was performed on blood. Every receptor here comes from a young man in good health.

This CDR3 reads CSVGEFSYGYTF. In DNA, the CDR3 is TGCAGCGTTGGGGAGTTTAGCTATGGCTACACCTTC. This chain connects TRBV29-1 to TRBJ1-2; D gene ambiguous. Germline CDR1 and CDR2: SQVTM and ANQGSEA. Trimming took 4 bases from V and 4 from J, leaving 10 bases between them. This CDR3 contains 12 residues.

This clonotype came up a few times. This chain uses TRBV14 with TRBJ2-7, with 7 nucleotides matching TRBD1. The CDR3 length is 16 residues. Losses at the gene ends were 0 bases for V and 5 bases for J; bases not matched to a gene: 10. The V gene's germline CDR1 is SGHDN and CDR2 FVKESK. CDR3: CASSQEFGKGADEQYF. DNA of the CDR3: TGTGCCAGCAGCCAAGAATTCGGAAAGGGGGCGGACGAGCAGTACTTC. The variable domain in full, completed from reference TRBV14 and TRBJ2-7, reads EAGVTQFPSHSVIEKGQTVTLRCDPISGHDNLYWYRRVMGKEIKFLLHFVKESKQDESGMPNNRFLAERTGGTYSTLKVQPAELEDSGVYFCASSQEFGKGADEQYFGPGTRLTVT.

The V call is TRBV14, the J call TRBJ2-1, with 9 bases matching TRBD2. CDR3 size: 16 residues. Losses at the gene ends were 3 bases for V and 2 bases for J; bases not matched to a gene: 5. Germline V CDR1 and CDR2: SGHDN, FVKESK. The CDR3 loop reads CASSHISGGTYNEQFF. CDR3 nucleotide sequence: TGTGCCAGCAGCCATATTAGCGGGGGTACCTACAATGAGCAGTTCTTC.

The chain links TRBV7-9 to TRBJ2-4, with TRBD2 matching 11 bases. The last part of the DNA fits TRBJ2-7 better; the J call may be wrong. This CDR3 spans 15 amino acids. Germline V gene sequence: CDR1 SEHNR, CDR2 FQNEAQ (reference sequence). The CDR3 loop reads CASSSPSGGHYEQYF. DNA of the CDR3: TGTGCCAGCAGCTCCCCTAGCGGGGGGCACTACGAGCAGTACTTC.

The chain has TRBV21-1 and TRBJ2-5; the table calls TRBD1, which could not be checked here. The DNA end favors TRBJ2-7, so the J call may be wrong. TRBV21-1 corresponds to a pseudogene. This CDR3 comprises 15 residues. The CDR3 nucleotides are TGTGCCAGCAGCAAGGCTCCGCACAGGGAATGCGAGCAGTACTTC. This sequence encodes CASSKAPHRECEQYF.

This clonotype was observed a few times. The CDR3 loop reads CASSLTTSRTSRSYEQYF. CDR3 sequence (DNA): TGTGCCAGCAGCTTAACTACGAGCAGGACTAGCAGGTCCTACGAGCAGTACTTC. The chain recombines TRBV7-2 with TRBJ2-7; 8 bases map to TRBD2. Germline V gives CDR1 SGHTA, CDR2 FQGNSA. Unmatched junction bases numbered 13, after V lost 2 bases and J lost 1 base. This CDR3 region has 18 residues.

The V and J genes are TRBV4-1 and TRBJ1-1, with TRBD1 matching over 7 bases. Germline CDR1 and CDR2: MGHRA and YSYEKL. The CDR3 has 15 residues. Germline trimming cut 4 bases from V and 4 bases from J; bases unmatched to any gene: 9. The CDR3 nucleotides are TGCGCCAGCAGCCTAACAGGGGTTGGTGGCACTGAAGCTTTCTTT. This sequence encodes CASSLTGVGGTEAFF.

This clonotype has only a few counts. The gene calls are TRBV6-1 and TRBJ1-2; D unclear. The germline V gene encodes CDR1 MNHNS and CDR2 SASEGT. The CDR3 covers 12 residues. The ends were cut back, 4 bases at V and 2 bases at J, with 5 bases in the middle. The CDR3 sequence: CASSAGNYGYTF. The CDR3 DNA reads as TGTGCCAGCAGTGCGGGGAACTATGGCTACACCTTC.

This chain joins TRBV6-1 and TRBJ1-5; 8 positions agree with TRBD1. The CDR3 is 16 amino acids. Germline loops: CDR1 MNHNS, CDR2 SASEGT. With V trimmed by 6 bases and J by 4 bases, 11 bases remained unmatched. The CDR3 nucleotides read TGTGCCAGCAGGAGCTCCGACAGGGGAGCGAATCAGCCCCAGCATTTT. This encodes CASRSSDRGANQPQHF.

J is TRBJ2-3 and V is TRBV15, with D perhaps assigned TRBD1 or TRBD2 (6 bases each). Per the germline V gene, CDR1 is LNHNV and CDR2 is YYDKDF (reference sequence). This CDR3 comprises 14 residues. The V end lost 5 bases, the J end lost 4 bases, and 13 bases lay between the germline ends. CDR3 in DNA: TGTGCCACCAGCGCCCCGGGGGCCGCAGATACGCAGTATTTT. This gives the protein CATSAPGAADTQYF.

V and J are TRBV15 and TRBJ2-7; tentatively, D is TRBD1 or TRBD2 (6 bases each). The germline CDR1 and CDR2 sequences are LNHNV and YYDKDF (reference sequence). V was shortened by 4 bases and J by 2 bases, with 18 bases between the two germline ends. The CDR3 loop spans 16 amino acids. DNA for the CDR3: TGTGCCACCAGCAAGCCAAATGGGGGGACAACCTACGAGCAGTACTTC. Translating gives CATSKPNGGTTYEQYF.

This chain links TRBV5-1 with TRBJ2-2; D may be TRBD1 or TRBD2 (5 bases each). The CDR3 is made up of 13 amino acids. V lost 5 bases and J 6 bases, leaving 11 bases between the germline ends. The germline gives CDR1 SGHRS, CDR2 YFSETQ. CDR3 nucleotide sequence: TGCGCCAGCAGACTGGGGGTTCCCGGGGAGCTGTTTTTT. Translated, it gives CASRLGVPGELFF.

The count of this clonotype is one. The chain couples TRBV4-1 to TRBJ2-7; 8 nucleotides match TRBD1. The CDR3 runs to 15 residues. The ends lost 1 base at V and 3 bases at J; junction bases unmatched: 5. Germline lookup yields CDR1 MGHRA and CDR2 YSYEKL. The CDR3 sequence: CASSQGRGQGYEQYF. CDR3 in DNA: TGCGCCAGCAGCCAAGGCCGAGGACAGGGCTACGAGCAGTACTTC.